This T cell receptor beta chain was recovered during a study of blood T cell repertoires in COVID-19. Study-level background: The study drew acute and convalescent COVID-19 samples from the United States, Italy and Spain.

This CDR3 comprises 18 residues. V shed 5 bases, J shed 0 bases, and the junction held 12 bases outside the gene matches. Germline V CDR1 and CDR2: MDHEN, SYDVKM. This clone was found once. Data came from immunoSEQ multiplex PCR; TCRdb stores just in-frame clones and leaves some out. The table records 190,000 or so clones, 89% of them present only once. Sequenced material: peripheral blood. The sequence derives from a man aged 40-49 years with acute or convalescent COVID-19. V is TRBV28 and J is TRBJ2-3, with 9 bases identical to TRBD2. CDR3 protein: CASSPPLGAGGSTDTQYF. The CDR3 bases are TGTGCCAGCAGTCCCCCTTTGGGGGCGGGGGGGAGCACAGATACGCAGTATTTT.